This TCR beta chain was observed in a study of CD8+ T cells in alopecia areata. Lesional scalp tissue (obtained by punch biopsy) and peripheral blood were collected from alopecia areata patients. After isolation, RNA underwent reverse transcription to generate cDNA as the sequencing template. Some clones are missing from TCRdb's copy, which holds only in-frame ones; the method was immunoSEQ multiplex PCR. The sample carries more than 110,000 clones, roughly 53% recorded once. Trimming cost V 4 bases and J 8 bases; bases outside gene matches: 6. Germline V lookup: CDR1 SGHAT, CDR2 FQNNGV. This CDR3 has 16 amino acids. Overall study results and limits: In lesional scalp, particularly from alopecia totalis/universalis, clonality was higher than in normal scalp.

The sample holds a few counts of this clone. The target antigen is unknown. The material was CD4+ T cells sorted from blood, obtained at week 0. V is TRBV11-2 and J is TRBJ2-1; 15 nucleotides align to TRBD2. The receptor comes from a human donor with alopecia areata. The CDR3 DNA follows: TGTGCCAGCAGCTCTGGACTAGCGGGGGGGCCCTATGAGCAGTTCTTC. Translating gives CASSSGLAGGPYEQFF.